This T cell receptor (beta chain) was retrieved from a study of CD8 T cells in Susac syndrome. Germline V lookup: CDR1 PRHDT, CDR2 FYEKMQ (reference sequence). The CDR3 length is 13 residues. The germline V and J ends were trimmed by 4 bases and 6 bases, with 10 bases remaining between them. Random hexamers served to reverse transcribe roughly 0.45 to 1 ug RNA. From the immunoSEQ multiplex PCR reads, TCRdb called clonotypes with MiXCR, one entry per CDR3 protein. The sample carries roughly 150,000 distinct CDR3 sequences, about 94% recorded once. From blood CD8+ and CD4+ T cells, the TCR beta chain was sequenced.

Sequences were obtained from CD8+ T cells from PBMCs. This receptor was taken from a human donor with multiple sclerosis. V usage is TRBV13 and J usage is TRBJ2-4, with D possibly being TRBD1 or TRBD2 (5 bases each). The CDR3 here is CASSSGRANIQYF. The CDR3 DNA is TGTGCCAGCAGCTCGGGACGAGCAAACATTCAGTACTTC.